The next 11 T cell receptor beta chains were all read from a single sample in a study of T cells after yellow fever vaccination. Each CDR3 protein gets one entry after TCRdb re-called the 5' RACE reads with MiXCR. The table has just over 300,000 distinct CDR3 sequences, around 3.6% seen once. This material consisted of PBMCs, taken on the day of the yellow fever booster vaccination. The receptors stem from a man younger than 35 who received the YFV17D yellow fever vaccine.

This clonotype was seen ten or more times. The chain has TRBV7-8 and TRBJ2-7; 7 bases are a match to TRBD1. The ends lost 5 bases at V and 3 bases at J; junction bases unmatched: 10. This CDR3 spans 15 amino acids. In germline, CDR1 is SGHVS, CDR2 FQNEAQ. CDR3 in amino acids: CASSGVQGWGYEQYF. The CDR3 bases are TGTGCCAGCAGCGGGGTACAGGGGTGGGGCTACGAGCAGTACTTC.

This clonotype occurred many times. The V and J genes are TRBV6-1 and TRBJ2-7; D unresolved. CDR1 is MNHNS and CDR2 is SASEGT in the germline V gene. This CDR3 spans 15 amino acids. V lost 3 bases, J lost 0 bases, and 12 bases lay in between. DNA of the CDR3: TGTGCCAGCAGTGAGAACCACTGGATCTCCTACGAGCAGTACGTC. Translating it yields CASSENHWISYEQYV.

This clonotype was counted many times. The chain combines TRBV20-1 with TRBJ1-2; 8 bases match TRBD1. The V gene end was trimmed by 0 bases and the J gene end by 4 bases; junction bases not matched to a gene: 10. This CDR3 comprises 16 residues. The V gene's germline CDR1 is DFQATT and CDR2 SNEGSKA (reference sequence). The CDR3 loop is CSARDRAGGSTYGYTF. CDR3 bases: TGCAGTGCTAGAGATAGGGCAGGGGGCAGCACCTATGGCTACACCTTC.

This clonotype was recorded at least ten times. This chain uses TRBV7-2 with TRBJ2-3; D is unclear. In germline, CDR1 is SGHTA, CDR2 FQGNSA. CDR3 size: 15 residues. V gave up 0 bases and J gave up 6 bases, with 13 bases separating them. CDR3 residues: CASSLAVGGWDTQYF. The CDR3 region has the DNA TGTGCCAGCAGCTTAGCGGTCGGCGGATGGGATACGCAGTATTTT.

This clonotype was detected ten times or more. The chain recombines TRBV6-2 or TRBV6-3 with TRBJ2-7; TRBD1 might be the D (7 bases). V was shortened by 7 bases and J by 0 bases, with 10 bases between the two germline ends. The CDR3 sequence is 13 residues long. Germline V gene data show CDR1 as MNHEY and CDR2 as SVGEGT. CDR3 sequence: CASMQGGSYEQYF. CDR3 coding DNA: TGTGCCAGCATGCAGGGGGGCTCCTACGAGCAGTACTTC.

This clonotype was counted at least ten times. The rearrangement joins TRBV11-2 to TRBJ2-3; TRBD1 matches 10 bases. Trimming took 7 bases from V and 4 from J; bases not matched to a gene: 8. The CDR3 runs 15 residues. Looked up from germline, CDR1 is SGHAT and CDR2 is FQNNGV. CDR3 sequence reads: CASTTGTGVSDTQYF. In nucleotides, the CDR3 is TGTGCCAGCACCACCGGGACAGGGGTTTCAGATACGCAGTATTTT. The full variable domain, in which reference TRBV11-2 and TRBJ2-3 provide the parts outside the CDR3, is EAGVAQSPRYKIIEKRQSVAFWCNPISGHATLYWYQQILGQGPKLLIQFQNNGVVDDSQLPKDRFSAERLKGVDSTLKIQPAKLEDSAVYLCASTTGTGVSDTQYFGPGTRLTVL.

This clonotype turned up a few times. The chain carries TRBV5-1 and TRBJ2-7; D unclear. Germline-derived CDR1 and CDR2 are SGHRS and YFSETQ. The CDR3 loop spans 13 amino acids. Trimming pared 4 bases from V and 5 bases from J, leaving 13 bases between. The CDR3 here is CASSRPTADEQYV. Written as DNA, the CDR3 is TGCGCCAGCAGCCGCCCCACCGCAGACGAGCAGTACGTC.

A few counts support this clonotype. This chain uses TRBV19 with TRBJ1-2; 10 bases fit TRBD1. Germline assignment: CDR1 LNHDA and CDR2 SQIVND (reference sequence). This CDR3 is built from 14 residues. Trimming took 7 bases from V and 8 from J; bases not matched to a gene: 10. CDR3 DNA sequence: TGTGCCAGTAAATGGGACAGGGGATCGGAAGGCTACACCTTC. Translating gives CASKWDRGSEGYTF.

In this sample, this clonotype turned up many times. The CDR3 protein is CASSTKRGALNEQFF. CDR3 nucleotide sequence: TGTGCCAGCAGTACAAAACGGGGGGCTTTGAATGAGCAGTTCTTC. The chain combines TRBV27 with TRBJ2-1; D is possibly TRBD2 (7 bases). V was trimmed by 5 bases and J by 7 bases, leaving 18 bases between them. Germline CDR1 MNHEY, CDR2 SMNVEV (reference sequence). The CDR3 length is 15 residues.

This clonotype was picked up many times. V is TRBV5-1 and J is TRBJ2-3, with 7 bases that match TRBD1. V shed 3 bases and J 3 bases; nucleotides not matched to a gene: 1. The V gene's germline CDR1 is SGHRS and CDR2 YFSETQ. The CDR3 runs 13 residues. The CDR3 sequence: CASSSGQTDTQYF. The DNA for the CDR3 is TGCGCCAGCAGCTCGGGACAGACAGATACGCAGTATTTT.

This clonotype was seen repeatedly, ten times or more. The chain carries TRBV25-1 and TRBJ1-3; D unresolved. The germline V and J ends were trimmed by 10 bases and 2 bases, with 12 bases remaining between them. Germline loops: CDR1 MGHDK, CDR2 SYGVNS. The CDR3 length is 13 residues. CDR3 in amino acids: CAIQASTGNTIYF. For the CDR3, the DNA is TGTGCCATCCAGGCCAGTACTGGAAACACCATATATTTT.